The 23 T cell receptor beta chains below all came from one sample that was sequenced in a study of T cells in Graves' hyperthyroidism and ophthalmopathy. Amplified TCR beta CDR3 regions derived from RNA transcripts. Using the HTBI primer set, a first-round RT-PCR was run on the TCR CDR3. TCRdb itself ran the multiplex PCR reads through MiXCR, one entry per CDR3 protein. Among under 200,000 distinct CDR3 sequences listed, over 7.5% were seen once. The sequencing input was blood. These receptors originate from a woman in her late teens or twenties with Graves' hyperthyroidism that later progressed to Graves' ophthalmopathy.

In this sample, this clonotype turned up many times. The chain uses TRBV12-3 or TRBV12-4 and TRBJ2-7; D uncertain. The CDR3 has 12 amino acids. Trimming removed 6 bases at V and 3 bases at J, with 9 bases between. As DNA, the CDR3 is TGTGCCAGCAGCCACAACCTCTACGAGCAGTACTTC. It yields the protein CASSHNLYEQYF.

This clonotype appeared many times. J is TRBJ2-1 and V is TRBV2, with D perhaps TRBD2 (6 bases). Germline V gives CDR1 SNHLY, CDR2 FYNNEI. The CDR3 loop spans 15 amino acids. Trimming took 4 bases from V and 5 from J, leaving 15 bases between them. In nucleotides, the CDR3 is TGTGCCAGCAGTGCTACTAGCTCTTTTAACAATGAGCAGTTCTTC. Protein: CASSATSSFNNEQFF.

This clonotype came up many times. Here the CDR3 reads CSVVGTHTGELFF. The CDR3 DNA sequence: TGCAGCGTTGTTGGGACCCACACCGGGGAGCTGTTTTTT. The rearrangement links TRBV29-1 to TRBJ2-2; D is tentatively TRBD1 or TRBD2 (5 bases each). V gave up 4 bases and J gave up 3 bases, with 9 bases separating them. The CDR3 extends over 13 amino acids. Germline V gives CDR1 SQVTM, CDR2 ANQGSEA.

This clonotype was seen at least ten times. J is TRBJ1-6 and V is TRBV3-1, with 7 bases identical to TRBD1. The CDR3 is 16 residues long. With 4 bases clipped from V and 7 bases from J, the junction kept 10 bases outside the gene matches. Germline V gene lookup returns CDR1 LGHDT and CDR2 YNNKEL (reference sequence). The CDR3 region is CASSLRTGIDNSPLHF. The CDR3 DNA reads as TGTGCCAGCAGCCTTCGGACAGGAATAGACAATTCACCCCTCCACTTT.

This clonotype showed up many times. V gene TRBV27 combines with J gene TRBJ2-3; 9 bases fit TRBD2. V lost 1 base to trimming and J lost 2 bases; unmatched junction nucleotides: 25. This CDR3 has 23 amino acids. Germline CDR1 reads MNHEY; CDR2 reads SMNVEV (reference sequence). CDR3 sequence: CASSLYRVETNMGGRAATDTQYF. In DNA, the CDR3 is TGTGCCAGCAGTTTATATCGGGTAGAGACGAATATGGGCGGGAGGGCCGCCACAGATACGCAGTATTTT.

The V and J genes are TRBV4-1 and TRBJ2-5; TRBD2 matches at 14 bases. The CDR3 extends over 18 amino acids. Germline V gives CDR1 MGHRA, CDR2 YSYEKL. Trimming took 3 bases from V and 0 from J; bases not matched to a gene: 6. This CDR3 reads CASSQGTSGGHNQETQYF. CDR3 coding DNA: TGCGCCAGCAGCCAGGGGACTAGCGGGGGCCATAACCAAGAGACCCAGTACTTC.

The chain carries TRBV2 and TRBJ2-1; D perhaps matches TRBD1 (6 bases). The CDR3 length is 14 residues. The V and J ends lost 9 bases and 7 bases respectively, with 19 bases between them. Looked up from germline, CDR1 is SNHLY and CDR2 is FYNNEI. CDR3 protein: CASKGDHDGNEQFF. As DNA, the CDR3 is TGTGCCAGTAAGGGGGACCACGATGGGAATGAGCAGTTCTTC.

In its sample, this clonotype was seen many times. The rearrangement links TRBV11-2 to TRBJ2-5; D gene unclear. Germline V CDR1 and CDR2: SGHAT, FQNNGV. V gave up 7 bases and J gave up 0 bases, with 9 bases separating them. The CDR3 sequence is 13 residues long. CDR3 region: CASTFVYQETQYF. CDR3 DNA: TGTGCCAGCACTTTTGTGTACCAAGAGACCCAGTACTTC.

This clonotype occurred many times. V usage is TRBV20-1 and J usage is TRBJ1-6, with TRBD1 matching 7 bases. The germline V gene has CDR1 DFQATT and CDR2 SNEGSKA (reference sequence). The V and J ends lost 3 bases and 3 bases, in that order; junction bases with no gene match: 8. The CDR3 is 16 amino acids. CDR3 nucleotides: TGCAGTGCTAGCGAAAGACAGGGTTACTATAATTCACCCCTCCACTTT. It yields the protein CSASERQGYYNSPLHF.

This clonotype was observed many times. The chain has TRBV6-1 and TRBJ1-5, with TRBD1 identical over 11 bases. Germline trimming cut 5 bases from V and 1 base from J; bases unmatched to any gene: 10. Looked up from germline, CDR1 is MNHNS and CDR2 is SASEGT. The CDR3 totals 18 residues. The CDR3 DNA sequence: TGTGCCAGCAGTACCCGGACAGGGGGCGCTGGGAGCAATCAGCCCCAGCATTTT. Encoded protein: CASSTRTGGAGSNQPQHF.

This clonotype was detected many times. V and J are TRBV2 and TRBJ2-7; tentative D call: TRBD2 (6 bases). Germline V gives CDR1 SNHLY, CDR2 FYNNEI. Trimming pared 5 bases from V and 0 bases from J, leaving 14 bases between. The CDR3 totals 15 residues. Here the CDR3 reads CASSFTEGYSYEQYF. The CDR3 nucleotides are TGTGCCAGCAGTTTTACGGAGGGGTACTCCTACGAGCAGTACTTC.

Notes on this clonotype: A much bigger clone sits one base away, suggesting this may be a read error. The CDR3 end shows no conserved phenylalanine or tryptophan, and so a read error is likely. This rearrangement joins TRBV29-1 to TRBJ2-7, with D unresolved. The CDR3 has 14 amino acids. The germline CDR1 and CDR2 sequences are SQVTM and ANQGSEA. The V end lost 6 bases, the J end lost 4 bases, and 19 bases lay between the germline ends. In DNA, the CDR3 is TGCAGCGTCGGTTTGGAGACAATTAGTTACGAGCAGTACCTC. Translated: CSVGLETISYEQYL.

The gene calls are TRBV19 and TRBJ2-7; D might be TRBD2 (6 bases). Trimming pared 10 bases from V and 2 bases from J, leaving 15 bases between. CDR3 size: 13 residues. CDR1 LNHDA and CDR2 SQIVND come from the germline V gene (reference sequence). CDR3 in amino acids: CATSRREAYEQYF. For the CDR3, the DNA is TGTGCCACCTCGAGGAGGGAGGCCTACGAGCAGTACTTC.

This clonotype has ten or more counts. The V call is TRBV5-1, the J call TRBJ2-1, with TRBD1 as a possible D gene (6 bases). The CDR3 runs 15 residues. CDR1 and CDR2 from the germline V gene are SGHRS and YFSETQ. The ends were cut back, 0 bases at V and 6 bases at J, with 13 bases in the middle. The CDR3 loop is CASSLAAGERNEQFF. The DNA for the CDR3 is TGCGCCAGCAGCTTGGCGGCAGGGGAACGCAATGAGCAGTTCTTC.

Many counts were recorded for this clonotype. The rearrangement uses TRBV2 and TRBJ1-6; D is uncertain. CDR1 SNHLY and CDR2 FYNNEI come from the germline V gene. Trimming stripped 5 bases from V and 3 bases from J, with 11 bases between. The CDR3 covers 15 residues. This chain's CDR3 is CASSTDGFYNSPLHF. In DNA, the CDR3 is TGTGCCAGCAGTACCGACGGATTCTATAATTCACCCCTCCACTTT. Full variable domain (outside the CDR3, taken from reference TRBV2 and TRBJ1-6): EPEVTQTPSHQVTQMGQEVILRCVPISNHLYFYWYRQILGQKVEFLVSFYNNEISEKSEIFDDQFSVERPDGSNFTLKIRSTKLEDSAMYFCASSTDGFYNSPLHFGNGTRLTVT.

This clonotype showed up many times. The chain joins TRBV25-1 to TRBJ1-2; D is ambiguous. CDR1 and CDR2 from the germline V gene are MGHDK and SYGVNS. This CDR3 has 11 amino acids. The V gene lost 2 bases and the J gene lost 8 bases, with 6 bases spanning the gap. The CDR3 nucleotides read TGTGCCAGCAGTGAAGCAAGGGGCTACACCTTC. Translated: CASSEARGYTF.

This clonotype was observed a few times. The rearrangement uses TRBV24-1 and TRBJ2-3; D not resolved. CDR3 length: 15 amino acids. The germline CDR1 and CDR2 sequences are KGHDR and SFDVKD. Deletions cut 5 bases from V and 2 bases from J, with 13 bases between. The DNA for the CDR3 is TGTGCCACCAGTGGATCGGATCTACTCACAGATACGCAGTATTTT. Translating it yields CATSGSDLLTDTQYF.

About this clonotype: Possible read error: a much larger clone is one base away. The chain combines TRBV15 with TRBJ2-7; D not resolved. CDR1 LNHNV and CDR2 YYDKDF come from the germline V gene (reference sequence). This CDR3 contains 13 residues. In DNA form, the CDR3 reads TGTGCCACCAGCAGAGATCACACCTACGAGCAGCACTTC. This sequence encodes CATSRDHTYEQHF.

This clonotype was detected many times. This chain links TRBV11-1 with TRBJ1-2; tentative D call: TRBD1 (5 bases). The CDR3 consists of 15 residues. CDR1 and CDR2 from the germline V gene are SGHAT and FQDESV (reference sequence). V was cut by 2 bases and J by 2 bases, with 12 bases left in between. CDR3 DNA sequence: TGTGCCAGCAGCTTATCTGGGGGAAGAAACTATGGCTACACCTTC. Protein: CASSLSGGRNYGYTF. Based on the CDR3 plus reference TRBV11-1 and TRBJ1-2, the full variable domain is EAEVAQSPRYKITEKSQAVAFWCDPISGHATLYWYRQILGQGPELLVQFQDESVVDDSQLPKDRFSAERLKGVDSTLKIQPAELGDSAMYLCASSLSGGRNYGYTFGSGTRLTVV.

This clonotype was found many times. Germline is not matched at one junction end, which may reflect a read error. The gene calls are TRBV6-1 and TRBJ1-1; maybe TRBD1 (5 bases). Germline V gene sequence: CDR1 MNHNS, CDR2 SASEGT. CDR3 size: 14 residues. CDR3 DNA sequence: TGTGCCAGCAGTGACAGGGCTCGGGGCACTGGAGCTTTCTTT. Translated, it gives CASSDRARGTGAFF.

This clonotype was detected ten times or more. The V gene is TRBV6-1, the J gene TRBJ1-4; D is uncertain. Trimming removed 6 bases at V and 5 bases at J, with 13 bases between. The CDR3 runs 14 residues. Germline V gene data show CDR1 as MNHNS and CDR2 as SASEGT. The CDR3 spells CASSYGGRNEKLFF. CDR3 DNA sequence: TGTGCCAGCAGCTACGGCGGAAGAAATGAAAAACTGTTTTTT.

This clonotype was seen a few times. The chain is built from TRBV28 and TRBJ1-2; D gene ambiguous. The V and J ends lost 10 bases and 7 bases respectively, with 13 bases between them. The CDR3 has 11 amino acids. The germline V gene has CDR1 MDHEN and CDR2 SYDVKM. CDR3 DNA: TGTGCCACTCGGGCGGCGCTTGGCTACACCTTC. Its protein is CATRAALGYTF.

This clonotype was counted a few times. The chain combines TRBV12-5 with TRBJ2-1, with D perhaps assigned TRBD1 or TRBD2 (5 bases each). Germline lookup yields CDR1 LGHNT and CDR2 FRNRAP. The CDR3 is 18 residues long. V shed 0 bases and J shed 2 bases, with 17 bases lying between them. DNA for the CDR3: TGTGCTAGTGGTTTGGTTCTCTGGGGGACGGGGACCTACAATGAGCAGTTCTTC. It translates to CASGLVLWGTGTYNEQFF. The complete variable domain, with remaining parts taken from reference TRBV12-5 and TRBJ2-1, reads DARVTQTPRHKVTEMGQEVTMRCQPILGHNTVFWYRQTMMQGLELLAYFRNRAPLDDSGMPKDRFSAEMPDATLATLKIQPSEPRDSAVYFCASGLVLWGTGTYNEQFFGPGTRLTVL.